These T cell receptor beta chains were read from a single sample in a study of radiotherapy plus CTLA-4 blockade in lung cancer. TCRdb's copy holds only in-frame clones and misses some; the assay was immunoSEQ multiplex PCR. The sample lists some 100,000 clones, about 83% occurring once. The sequencing used peripheral blood, collected from a patient treated with radiotherapy plus ipilimumab. Receptor source: a human donor with non-small cell lung cancer that progressed on radiotherapy plus ipilimumab. CDR3s leave out the opening cysteine and the closing phenylalanine or tryptophan. The D gene is left open where the match is weak.

j_call: TRBJ2-1
d_call: TRBD1
v_call: TRBV10-2
cdr3_aa: ASSRTGLGYNEQF

j_call: TRBJ2-7
d_call: -
v_call: TRBV30
cdr3_aa: AWRALGYEQY

j_call: TRBJ2-5
d_call: -
v_call: TRBV10-3
cdr3_aa: AISESGVETQY

j_call: TRBJ2-7
d_call: TRBD1
v_call: TRBV28
cdr3_aa: ASRSPGTGPSYEQY

j_call: TRBJ2-3
d_call: -
v_call: TRBV30
cdr3_aa: AWSVWAGRTDTQY

j_call: TRBJ1-1
d_call: TRBD1
v_call: TRBV18
cdr3_aa: ASSSTGVYTEAF

j_call: TRBJ2-1
d_call: TRBD2
v_call: TRBV4-1
cdr3_aa: ASSQGTSADNEQF

j_call: TRBJ2-7
d_call: -
v_call: TRBV28
cdr3_aa: ASSDALQQY

j_call: TRBJ2-7
d_call: TRBD1
v_call: TRBV15
cdr3_aa: ATSSRGQGTYEQY

j_call: TRBJ1-6
d_call: TRBD1
v_call: TRBV13
cdr3_aa: ASTYRGLSYNSPLH

j_call: TRBJ1-1
d_call: -
v_call: TRBV27
cdr3_aa: ASRKEAVSGNTEAF

j_call: TRBJ1-2
d_call: -
v_call: TRBV19
cdr3_aa: ASQSGLNYGYT

j_call: TRBJ2-7
d_call: -
v_call: TRBV7-2
cdr3_aa: ASSPRRTSYEQY

j_call: TRBJ1-2
d_call: -
v_call: TRBV7-2
cdr3_aa: ASSLGTGSYGYT

j_call: TRBJ2-5
d_call: -
v_call: TRBV11-2
cdr3_aa: ASSLDQGSEQTQY

j_call: TRBJ2-1
d_call: -
v_call: TRBV10-3
cdr3_aa: AISGASLVWNEQF

j_call: TRBJ2-1
d_call: -
v_call: TRBV6-5
cdr3_aa: ASRPRQTSYNEQF

j_call: TRBJ2-7
d_call: -
v_call: TRBV7-8
cdr3_aa: ASRSGVSYEQY

j_call: TRBJ2-5
d_call: -
v_call: TRBV7-2
cdr3_aa: ASSLYPGQETQY

j_call: TRBJ1-1
d_call: -
v_call: TRBV5-1
cdr3_aa: ASRRTENTEAF

j_call: TRBJ1-6
d_call: -
v_call: TRBV6-1
cdr3_aa: ASSDGSYNSPLH

j_call: TRBJ2-3
d_call: -
v_call: TRBV6-6
cdr3_aa: ASSPPGRGDTQY

j_call: TRBJ2-7
d_call: -
v_call: TRBV7-8
cdr3_aa: ASSPLGEWGSYEQY

j_call: TRBJ1-4
d_call: -
v_call: TRBV4-1
cdr3_aa: ASSHGDLAFNEKLF

j_call: TRBJ2-7
d_call: TRBD1
v_call: TRBV6-6
cdr3_aa: ASSRGQGRYEQY

j_call: TRBJ1-4
d_call: -
v_call: TRBV2
cdr3_aa: ASRLNEKLF

j_call: TRBJ1-1
d_call: -
v_call: TRBV29-1
cdr3_aa: SVARDFTEAF

j_call: TRBJ2-5
d_call: -
v_call: TRBV5-6
cdr3_aa: ASRAQIGETQY

j_call: TRBJ1-6
d_call: -
v_call: TRBV5-8
cdr3_aa: ASSLRQTYSPLH

j_call: TRBJ2-5
d_call: -
v_call: TRBV4-3
cdr3_aa: ASSQDLRGTLQETQY

j_call: TRBJ1-6
d_call: TRBD1
v_call: TRBV15
cdr3_aa: ATSKDRQGSSPLH

j_call: TRBJ2-1
d_call: -
v_call: TRBV25-1
cdr3_aa: ASSESYGRVNEQF

j_call: TRBJ2-2
d_call: TRBD2
v_call: TRBV29-1
cdr3_aa: SATSGGNTGELF

j_call: TRBJ1-3
d_call: -
v_call: TRBV7-8
cdr3_aa: ASSLGPAGSGNTIY

j_call: TRBJ2-7
d_call: -
v_call: TRBV12-5
cdr3_aa: ASGRSGEQY

j_call: TRBJ1-2
d_call: -
v_call: TRBV25-1
cdr3_aa: ASSQAANYGYT

j_call: TRBJ1-1
d_call: -
v_call: TRBV5-6
cdr3_aa: ASSFTLGANTEAF

j_call: TRBJ1-1
d_call: -
v_call: TRBV9
cdr3_aa: ASSVDGRDTEAF

j_call: TRBJ1-1
d_call: -
v_call: TRBV30
cdr3_aa: AWSPSEYTEAF

j_call: TRBJ1-1
d_call: -
v_call: TRBV11-2
cdr3_aa: ASSPTVISTEAF

j_call: TRBJ1-5
d_call: -
v_call: TRBV27
cdr3_aa: ASSSTGKINQPQH

j_call: TRBJ2-7
d_call: -
v_call: TRBV19
cdr3_aa: ASSINLGSYEQY

j_call: TRBJ2-7
d_call: TRBD2
v_call: TRBV7-6
cdr3_aa: ASSLFVGTSGGTLVDEQY

j_call: TRBJ2-7
d_call: TRBD1
v_call: TRBV4-1
cdr3_aa: ASSQSRDRGRAYEQY

j_call: TRBJ1-3
d_call: TRBD1
v_call: TRBV7-2
cdr3_aa: ASSLQGVAGNTIY

j_call: TRBJ2-7
d_call: TRBD1
v_call: TRBV4-3
cdr3_aa: ASSQIRTGGTYEQY

j_call: TRBJ1-2
d_call: TRBD1
v_call: TRBV27
cdr3_aa: ASSLWGQGAYGYT

j_call: TRBJ1-1
d_call: TRBD1
v_call: TRBV5-1
cdr3_aa: ASSSGGRTEAF

j_call: TRBJ1-3
d_call: -
v_call: TRBV5-1
cdr3_aa: ASSLAGGTGNTIY

j_call: TRBJ1-3
d_call: -
v_call: TRBV9
cdr3_aa: ASSGGSGNTIY

j_call: -
d_call: -
v_call: TRBV11-1
cdr3_aa: ASSSFYEQY

j_call: TRBJ1-5
d_call: -
v_call: TRBV18
cdr3_aa: ASSQGALNQPQH

j_call: TRBJ2-2
d_call: -
v_call: TRBV7-3
cdr3_aa: ASRPGPLVQTGELF

j_call: TRBJ2-7
d_call: TRBD1
v_call: TRBV18
cdr3_aa: ASSTGQGANYEQY

j_call: TRBJ2-2
d_call: TRBD2
v_call: TRBV5-8
cdr3_aa: ASSLGLAGPTGELF